The subject of this entry is one T cell receptor beta chain. Generated by immunoSEQ multiplex PCR, the TCRdb table keeps only in-frame clones and is missing some. The sample includes some 11,000 clones, 65% to 80% of them seen just once. This entry is derived from a study of somatic mutations in cytotoxic T cells in rheumatoid arthritis. The V gene's germline CDR1 is ENHRY and CDR2 SYGVKD. V lost 4 bases, J lost 4 bases, and 3 bases stayed unmatched. This CDR3 region has 13 residues. The material sequenced was CD8+ T cells sorted from blood. This TCR was sampled from an adult with rheumatoid arthritis. The chain carries TRBV10-3 and TRBJ2-7, with 8 bases fitting TRBD2. DNA for the CDR3: TGTGCCATCAGTGTTAGCGGGGATTACGAGCAGTACTTC. As protein: CAISVSGDYEQYF.